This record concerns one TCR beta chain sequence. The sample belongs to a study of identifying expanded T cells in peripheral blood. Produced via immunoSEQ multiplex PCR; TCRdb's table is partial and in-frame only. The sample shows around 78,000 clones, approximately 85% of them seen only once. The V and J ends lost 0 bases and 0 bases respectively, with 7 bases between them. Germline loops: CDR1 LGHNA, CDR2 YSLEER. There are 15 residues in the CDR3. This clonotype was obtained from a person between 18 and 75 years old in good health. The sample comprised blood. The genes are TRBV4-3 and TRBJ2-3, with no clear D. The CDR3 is CASSQEFSSTDTQYF. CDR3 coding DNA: TGCGCCAGCAGCCAAGAATTTTCTAGCACAGATACGCAGTATTTT.